These T cell receptor beta chains were read from a single sample in a study of blood T cell repertoires in COVID-19. Produced via immunoSEQ multiplex PCR; TCRdb's table is partial and in-frame only. The top ten hold over 7.5% of the sample, which has fewer than 150,000 clones, about 80% seen once. What was sequenced was peripheral blood. The receptor source for this set is a woman aged 80 or over in a cohort sampled during active or convalescent COVID-19. Both conserved end residues are part of each CDR3. D genes are given only for firm matches. Only some rows state a clone size, as once, few, many or a class for expanded clones.

clone size: NA
D gene: NA
J gene: TRBJ2-3
V gene: TRBV18
CDR3 protein: CASSPTQGSTDTQYF
CDR3 DNA: TGTGCCAGCTCACCCACACAGGGAAGCACAGATACGCAGTATTTT

clone size: NA
D gene: NA
J gene: TRBJ2-3
V gene: TRBV7-3
CDR3 protein: CASSPQVGAPTDTQYF
CDR3 DNA: TGTGCCAGCAGCCCGCAGGTTGGGGCCCCAACAGATACGCAGTATTTT

clone size: NA
D gene: NA
J gene: TRBJ2-2
V gene: TRBV30
CDR3 protein: CAWSGMWATGELFF
CDR3 DNA: TGTGCCTGGAGTGGAATGTGGGCTACCGGGGAGCTGTTTTTT

clone size: few
D gene: NA
J gene: TRBJ1-2
V gene: TRBV2
CDR3 protein: CASTVRGARGYTF
CDR3 DNA: TGTGCCAGCACCGTCCGGGGAGCCCGAGGCTACACCTTC

clone size: NA
D gene: TRBD2
J gene: TRBJ2-1
V gene: TRBV11-2
CDR3 protein: CASSFSTSGAHNEQFF
CDR3 DNA: TGTGCCAGCAGCTTCTCCACTAGCGGGGCTCACAATGAGCAGTTCTTC

clone size: few
D gene: TRBD2
J gene: TRBJ2-5
V gene: TRBV5-1
CDR3 protein: CASEGLAGLGETQYF
CDR3 DNA: TGCGCCAGTGAGGGGCTAGCGGGTCTTGGAGAGACCCAGTACTTC

clone size: NA
D gene: TRBD2
J gene: TRBJ2-1
V gene: TRBV10-3
CDR3 protein: CAISNSGGADEQFF
CDR3 DNA: TGTGCCATCAGTAATAGCGGGGGGGCGGATGAGCAGTTCTTC

clone size: few
D gene: TRBD1
J gene: TRBJ1-2
V gene: TRBV11-2
CDR3 protein: CASSNDRGLGGYTF
CDR3 DNA: TGTGCCAGCAGCAATGACAGGGGGCTAGGAGGCTACACCTTC

clone size: NA
D gene: TRBD2
J gene: TRBJ2-1
V gene: TRBV6-2/TRBV6-3
CDR3 protein: CASSYWASGGLGKNEQFF
CDR3 DNA: TGTGCCAGCAGTTATTGGGCTAGCGGGGGGCTGGGAAAGAATGAGCAGTTCTTC

clone size: few
D gene: NA
J gene: TRBJ2-3
V gene: TRBV21-1
CDR3 protein: CASSNPWQGCADTQYF
CDR3 DNA: TGTGCCAGCAGCAACCCTTGGCAGGGATGCGCAGATACGCAGTATTTT

clone size: NA
D gene: NA
J gene: TRBJ1-5
V gene: TRBV18
CDR3 protein: CASSRDLEQPQHF
CDR3 DNA: TGTGCCAGCTCCAGGGATTTAGAACAGCCCCAGCATTTT

clone size: NA
D gene: NA
J gene: TRBJ2-2
V gene: TRBV7-3
CDR3 protein: CASSSATGSGTGELFF
CDR3 DNA: TGTGCCAGCAGCTCCGCCACAGGGTCGGGCACCGGGGAGCTGTTTTTT

clone size: NA
D gene: NA
J gene: TRBJ1-5
V gene: TRBV24-1
CDR3 protein: CATSAGSNQPQHF
CDR3 DNA: TGTGCCACCAGTGCCGGTAGCAATCAGCCCCAGCATTTT

clone size: NA
D gene: NA
J gene: TRBJ1-2
V gene: TRBV18
CDR3 protein: CASSPIQQPNYGYTF
CDR3 DNA: TGTGCCAGCTCACCAATACAGCAACCTAACTATGGCTACACCTTC

clone size: NA
D gene: NA
J gene: TRBJ2-3
V gene: TRBV19
CDR3 protein: CASSTYEPGEKGYTQYF
CDR3 DNA: TGTGCCAGTAGTACTTACGAACCGGGAGAAAAGGGGTATACGCAGTATTTT

clone size: NA
D gene: TRBD1
J gene: TRBJ1-2
V gene: TRBV5-6
CDR3 protein: CASSFTGDGYTF
CDR3 DNA: TGTGCCAGCAGCTTCACAGGGGATGGCTACACCTTC

clone size: few
D gene: TRBD1
J gene: TRBJ1-2
V gene: TRBV7-2
CDR3 protein: CASSRTGYGYTF
CDR3 DNA: TGTGCCAGCAGCCGGACAGGGTATGGCTACACCTTC

clone size: NA
D gene: TRBD1
J gene: TRBJ1-6
V gene: TRBV5-5
CDR3 protein: CASSLGDRDLFRSPLHF
CDR3 DNA: TGTGCCAGCAGCTTGGGGGACAGGGACCTATTTAGATCACCCCTCCACTTT